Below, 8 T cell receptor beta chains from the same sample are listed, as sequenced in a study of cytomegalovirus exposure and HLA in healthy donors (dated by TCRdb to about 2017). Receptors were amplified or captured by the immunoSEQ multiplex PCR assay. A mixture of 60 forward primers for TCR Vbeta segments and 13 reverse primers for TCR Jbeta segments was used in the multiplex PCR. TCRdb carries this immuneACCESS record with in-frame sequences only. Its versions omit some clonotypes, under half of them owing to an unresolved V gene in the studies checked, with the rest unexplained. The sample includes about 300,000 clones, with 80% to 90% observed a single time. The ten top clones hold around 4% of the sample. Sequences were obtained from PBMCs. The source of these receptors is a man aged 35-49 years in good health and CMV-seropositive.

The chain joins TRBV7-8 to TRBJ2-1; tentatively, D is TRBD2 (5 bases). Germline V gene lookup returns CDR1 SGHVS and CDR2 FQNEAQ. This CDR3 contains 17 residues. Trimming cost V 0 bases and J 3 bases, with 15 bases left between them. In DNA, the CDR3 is TGTGCCAGCAGCTTAGCTACGGGGAGTACCCTCTACAATGAGCAGTTCTTC. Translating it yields CASSLATGSTLYNEQFF.

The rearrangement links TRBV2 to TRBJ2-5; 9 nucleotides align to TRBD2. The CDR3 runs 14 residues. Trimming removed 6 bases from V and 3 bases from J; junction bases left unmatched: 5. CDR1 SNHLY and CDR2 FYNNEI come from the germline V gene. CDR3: CASRQASGKETQYF. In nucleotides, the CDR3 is TGTGCCAGCAGGCAGGCTAGCGGGAAAGAGACCCAGTACTTC.

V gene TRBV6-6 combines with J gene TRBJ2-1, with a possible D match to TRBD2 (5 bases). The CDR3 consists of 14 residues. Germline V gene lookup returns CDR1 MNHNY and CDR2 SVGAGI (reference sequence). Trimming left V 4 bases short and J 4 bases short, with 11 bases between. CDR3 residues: CASSSFGLYNEQFF. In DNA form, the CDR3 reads TGTGCCAGCAGTTCCTTCGGACTTTACAATGAGCAGTTCTTC.

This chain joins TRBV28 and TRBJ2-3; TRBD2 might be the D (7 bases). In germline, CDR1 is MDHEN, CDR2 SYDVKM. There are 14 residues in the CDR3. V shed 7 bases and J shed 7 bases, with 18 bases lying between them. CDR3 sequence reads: CASKLSRGGYTQYF. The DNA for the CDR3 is TGTGCCAGCAAGCTCTCGAGGGGGGGGTATACGCAGTATTTT.

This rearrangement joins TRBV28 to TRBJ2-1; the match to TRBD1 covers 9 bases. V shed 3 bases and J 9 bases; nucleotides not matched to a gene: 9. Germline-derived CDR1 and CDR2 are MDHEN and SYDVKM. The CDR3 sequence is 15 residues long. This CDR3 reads CASSFGTGTRLEQFF. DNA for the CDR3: TGTGCCAGCAGTTTTGGGACAGGGACGCGTCTTGAGCAGTTCTTC.

CDR3 sequence: CASTSWAAGGGYTF. The CDR3 region has the DNA TGTGCCAGTACGTCGTGGGCGGCAGGGGGTGGCTACACCTTC. The chain employs TRBV19 and TRBJ1-2; TRBD1 agrees at 7 bases. CDR3 size: 14 residues. The germline gives CDR1 LNHDA, CDR2 SQIVND (reference sequence). Losses at the gene ends were 7 bases for V and 7 bases for J; bases not matched to a gene: 12.

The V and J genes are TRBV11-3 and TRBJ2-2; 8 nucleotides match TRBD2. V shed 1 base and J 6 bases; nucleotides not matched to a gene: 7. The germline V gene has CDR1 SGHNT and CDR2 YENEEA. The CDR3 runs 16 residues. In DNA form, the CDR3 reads TGTGCCAGCAGCTTAGCGCCGGGACTAGGTGCCGGGGAGCTGTTTTTT. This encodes CASSLAPGLGAGELFF. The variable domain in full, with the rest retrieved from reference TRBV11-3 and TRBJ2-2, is EAGVVQSPRYKIIEKKQPVAFWCNPISGHNTLYWYLQNLGQGPELLIRYENEEAVDDSQLPKDRFSAERLKGVDSTLKIQPAELGDSAVYLCASSLAPGLGAGELFFGEGSRLTVL.

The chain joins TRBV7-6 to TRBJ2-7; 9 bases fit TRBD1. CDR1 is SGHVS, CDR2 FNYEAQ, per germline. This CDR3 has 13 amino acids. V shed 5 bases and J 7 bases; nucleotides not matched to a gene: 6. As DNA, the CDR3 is TGTGCCAGCAGCCCTGGACAGGGGCGGGAGCAGTACTTC. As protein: CASSPGQGREQYF.